The 5 T cell receptor beta chains below all came from one sample that was sequenced in a study of CD8 T cells in Susac syndrome. The RNA input was about 0.45 to 1 ug, and it was reverse transcribed with random hexamers. TCRdb itself ran the immunoSEQ multiplex PCR reads through MiXCR, one entry per CDR3 protein. The sample carries roughly 200,000 distinct CDR3 sequences, 85% to 95% recorded once. The sequenced sample consisted of CD4+ T cells from PBMCs. The receptors shown here come from a human donor in good health.

The CDR3 sequence: CSVHSAKSYNEQFF. The DNA for the CDR3 is TGCAGTGTACACTCGGCCAAGTCCTACAATGAGCAGTTCTTC. The chain employs TRBV20-1 and TRBJ2-1; D gene ambiguous. Germline assignment: CDR1 DFQATT and CDR2 SNEGSKA (reference sequence). This CDR3 spans 14 amino acids. The germline V and J ends were trimmed by 7 bases and 1 base, with 14 bases remaining between them.

The chain employs TRBV20-1 and TRBJ1-5, with unresolved D. The CDR3 consists of 13 residues. Germline-derived CDR1 and CDR2 are DFQATT and SNEGSKA (reference sequence). The V end was cut by 0 bases, the J end by 2 bases, with 5 bases between. CDR3 DNA: TGCAGTGCTAGAGATGTGGGCAATCAGCCCCAGCATTTT. Amino acids: CSARDVGNQPQHF.

This clonotype has just one count. The chain carries TRBV3-1 and TRBJ2-1, with no clear D. V lost 4 bases to trimming and J lost 0 bases, with 10 bases between them. CDR1 and CDR2 (germline): LGHDT, YNNKEL (reference sequence). The CDR3 spans 15 residues. CDR3 amino acids: CASSLRADSYNEQFF. The CDR3 DNA is TGTGCCAGCAGCCTAAGGGCAGACTCCTACAATGAGCAGTTCTTC.

The chain employs TRBV4-3 and TRBJ1-2, with D possibly TRBD1 on 5 matching bases. This CDR3 contains 14 residues. Trimming left V 0 bases short and J 3 bases short, with 8 bases between. Germline loops: CDR1 LGHNA, CDR2 YSLEER. This CDR3 reads CASSQEARDYGYTF. In nucleotides, the CDR3 is TGCGCCAGCAGCCAAGAGGCCAGGGACTATGGCTACACCTTC.

This chain connects TRBV4-3 to TRBJ2-7; D remains unclear. The V gene's germline CDR1 is LGHNA and CDR2 YSLEER. The V end lost 0 bases, the J end lost 4 bases, and 7 bases lay between the germline ends. This CDR3 comprises 13 residues. Here the CDR3 DNA reads TGCGCCAGCAGCCAAGAACCGGGTTACGAGCAGTACTTC. It translates to CASSQEPGYEQYF.